These 7 T cell receptor beta chains were sequenced from one sample in a study of T cells in Graves' hyperthyroidism and ophthalmopathy. RNA transcripts were the template for amplifying TCR beta CDR3 regions. First-round RT-PCR of the TCR CDR3 relied on the HTBI primer set. TCRdb re-derived calls from the multiplex PCR reads in MiXCR, one entry per CDR3 protein. The repertoire has 450,000 to 600,000 distinct CDR3 sequences, nearly 20% of them found once; the top ten carry roughly 47%. The sample was blood. Every receptor here comes from a man in his forties with Graves' ophthalmopathy.

Ten or more counts support this clonotype. This chain joins TRBV6-1 and TRBJ2-3; TRBD2 might be the D (6 bases). Per the germline V gene, CDR1 is MNHNS and CDR2 is SASEGT. V was shortened by 10 bases and J by 1 base, with 30 bases between the two germline ends. The CDR3 is 19 residues long. In DNA form, the CDR3 reads TGTGCCACCATCCGGTACCGGGGAGCCGGAGGGATGGGCACAGATACGCAGTATTTT. It codes for CATIRYRGAGGMGTDTQYF.

J is TRBJ2-5 and V is TRBV20-1; 12 positions match TRBD2. The length of the CDR3 is 16 residues. From germline, CDR1 is DFQATT and CDR2 SNEGSKA (reference sequence). Unmatched junction bases numbered 12, after V lost 5 bases and J lost 5 bases. In DNA, the CDR3 is TGCAGTGCTGACGCCCCTAGCGGGAGGGCCGGGGAGACCCAGTACTTC. Translating gives CSADAPSGRAGETQYF.

This clonotype was counted at least ten times. The rearrangement uses TRBV6-1 and TRBJ2-7; no firm D call. V was clipped by 3 bases and J by 0 bases, with 15 bases between them. The germline V gene encodes CDR1 MNHNS and CDR2 SASEGT. The length of the CDR3 is 16 residues. DNA of the CDR3: TGTGCCAGCAGTGATGAGACTCAAAACCTCTCCTACGAGCAGTACTTC. Its translation is CASSDETQNLSYEQYF.

The chain carries TRBV27 and TRBJ2-7, with 7 bases lining up with TRBD2. V trimming: 4 bases; J trimming: 5 bases; junction bases outside the gene matches: 8. The germline CDR1 and CDR2 sequences are MNHEY and SMNVEV (reference sequence). This CDR3 is 14 amino acids long. The CDR3 sequence is CASSSGGLGDEQYF. CDR3 DNA: TGTGCCAGCAGTTCGGGAGGTCTAGGAGACGAGCAGTACTTC.

The chain has TRBV6-2 or TRBV6-3 and TRBJ1-5; 7 bases agree with TRBD1. CDR1 and CDR2 from the germline V gene are MNHEY and SVGEGT. V was clipped by 0 bases and J by 6 bases; unmatched bases: 8. The CDR3 contains 16 residues. The CDR3 protein is CASSYSRKGARQPQHF. DNA for the CDR3: TGTGCCAGCAGTTACTCGAGAAAGGGGGCACGTCAGCCCCAGCATTTT.

This clonotype was counted at least ten times. Its ends do not fully match the called genes, so a read error is possible. The chain has TRBV5-1 and TRBJ2-5; 7 bases agree with TRBD2. Germline CDR1 SGHRS, CDR2 YFSETQ. The CDR3 has 14 residues. The CDR3 DNA follows: TGTGCCAGCAGCTTAGCAGCGGGGCAAGAGACCCAGTACTTC. Its translation: CASSLAAGQETQYF.

Ten or more counts support this clonotype. The gene calls are TRBV28 and TRBJ2-5; possible D gene TRBD2, 6 bases. CDR1 and CDR2 (germline): MDHEN, SYDVKM. The CDR3 length is 13 residues. V lost 7 bases and J 4 bases, leaving 13 bases between the germline ends. The CDR3 sequence: CASTLGGRETQYF. The CDR3 coding sequence is TGTGCCAGCACCCTGGGAGGACGAGAGACCCAGTACTTC. The full variable domain, completed using reference TRBV28 and TRBJ2-5, is DVKVTQSSRYLVKRTGEKVFLECVQDMDHENMFWYRQDPGLGLRLIYFSYDVKMKEKGDIPEGYSVSREKKERFSLILESASTNQTSMYLCASTLGGRETQYFGPGTRLLVL.